This TCR beta chain was identified during a study of blood T cells in healthy people across ages. Overall study context: About one barcoded beta molecule was captured per two T cells (by template switching). Findings of the study overall: Roughly linear declines in TCR beta diversity per million T cells occurred with age.

Comments on this clonotype: Antigen unknown.

Germline CDR1 and CDR2: DFQATT and SNEGSKA (reference sequence). Trimming took off 2 bases at V and 0 bases at J, with 7 bases between the two ends. CDR3 length equals 13 residues. The authors ran a second PCR of 7 to 11 cycles using a sample-barcoded 5' primer and a J-beta primer mix. A template-switch adaptor that had 12 random nucleotides put a tag on each cDNA molecule. TCRdb reanalysed the 5' RACE reads using MiXCR and keeps one entry per CDR3 protein. This sample has about 720,000 distinct CDR3 sequences, with over 20% found just once. The clonotype comes from a man aged 70 or older in good health. This chain links TRBV20-1 with TRBJ1-1; D unresolved. The material sequenced was blood. The CDR3 protein is CSARTNMNTEAFF. CDR3 nucleotides: TGCAGTGCTAGAACAAACATGAACACTGAAGCTTTCTTT.